The T cell receptor beta chain under discussion was sequenced for a study of identical twins (dated by TCRdb to about 2016). Background for the entire study: The study deep-sequenced TCR alpha and beta repertoires from monozygotic twins, unrelated adults of various ages and cord blood to test whether fetal clonotypes persist. To rule out contamination, replicate twin experiments were performed at different times with different library preparation protocols. Study-wide conclusions, independent of this receptor: Out-of-frame TCR alpha sequences shared between twins showed an excess of low generation-probability sequences compared with coincidental sharing between unrelated individuals. Because the same donors could not be followed over many years, conclusions were based on cross-sectional statistical analysis. Fewer insertions were carried by abundant cord blood beta clonotypes, a similar but weaker trend appeared in young adult naive repertoires, and no such trend appeared in memory repertoires. A weaker excess of twin sharing was found in beta out-of-frame sequences because the signal-to-noise ratio was lowered by fewer shared sequences. Zero-insertion analyses could be partly confounded by invariant T cells such as MAIT and iNKT, although diverse VJ usage argued against such confounding for most clonotypes. Out-of-frame TCR alpha sharing in monozygotic twins was systematically underestimated by recombination models, whereas sharing between unrelated individuals was in agreement with the recombination models.

The library was prepared using 5' RACE. Sequenced using an Illumina HiSeq 2000. A universal primer binding site was added through template switching, and the final cDNA carried a unique molecular identifier so that TCR cDNA molecules could be counted accurately. Specific primers in the conserved constant-segment region were used to synthesize first-strand cDNA for the TCR alpha and beta chains. To control for contamination, every cDNA library carried two barcodes: a SMART-Mk sample barcode plus Illumina barcodes. TruSeq adapter sequences and Illumina sample barcodes were added in two successive PCR steps. Sequencing of the TCR alpha and beta cDNA libraries was done on the Illumina HiSeq platform using custom primers. As for the authors' bioinformatics: MiGEC processed the raw reads to extract unique molecular identifiers, while MiXCR was used to determine the CDR3 positions. For each individual, recombination models were inferred using an EM algorithm with the repgenHMM and IGoR tools. Shared clonotypes were analyzed with the tcR package in R, and sharing was normalized by the product of cloneset sizes. To study raw recombination free of thymic and clonal selection effects, out-of-frame nonproductive sequences were analyzed. Using fastp at Q25 and MiXCR, TCRdb reprocessed the public reads and kept productive beta chains. Identical CDR3 proteins give one entry, which carries the most common genes and DNA. In this record, the V and J calls reflect TCRdb's handling and not the investigators' own analysis. The sample includes 690,000 or so distinct CDR3 sequences, with 8% to 9% observed a single time. 0.98% of the sample belongs to the ten largest clones.

After removal of 2 bases from V and 3 bases from J, the junction retains 7 bases not matched to a gene. CDR1 KGHSH and CDR2 LQKENI are derived from the germline V gene. The CDR3 measures 16 amino acids from cysteine to phenylalanine. Kept here is only the CDR3 DNA, which spans 48 bases and is read in frame from base 1. All donors were healthy Caucasians. The twin cohort consisted of three pairs of female monozygotic twins, all aged about 18 to 30 years. Peripheral blood mononuclear cells were used as the source from which RNA for TCR libraries was isolated. For this clonotype: The target of this receptor is not known. The input lacks base qualities; no much larger clone sits a single base away.

A further study also used this sample, focusing on yellow fever vaccine responses in identical twins. The second source states: According to the authors, the vaccine-induced T cell response in identical twins seemed to be partly convergent and partly specific to each individual. Focusing on identical twins, the study followed the T cell clones that responded to the vaccine, and did so with precision.

The sequenced sample consisted of PBMCs. Recombination linked TRBV18 to TRBJ2-3; 8 junctional bases match TRBD2. This TCR derives from a woman aged 18-29 years in good health. The CDR3 protein: CASSPLAGGATDTQYF. DNA sequence: TGTGCCAGCTCACCATTGGCGGGAGGAGCAACAGATACGCAGTATTTT.